This T cell receptor beta chain was observed in a study of shared clonotypes between healthy human individuals. The study's findings and limits: There were few donors, and this limited the genetic and exposure-history diversity represented. Generally, naive subsets came out with larger estimated richness than memory subsets.

The assay was immunoSEQ multiplex PCR, and TCRdb's table has in-frame clones only and misses some. The sample consists of more than 1 million clones, about 84% of them appearing once. Comment on this clone: Its specificity is unknown.

V shed 8 bases and J shed 6 bases, with 20 bases lying between them. Germline CDR1 reads MNHNS; CDR2 reads SASEGT. The CDR3 extends over 14 amino acids. Source material: memory CD4+ T cells from PBMCs. Subset meaning: CD45RA-negative fraction. The clonotype originates from a man aged 18 to 35 in good health. Some clones in this sample may be carry-over from other donors' samples. This chain joins TRBV6-1 and TRBJ2-7; the D gene is possibly TRBD2 (5 bases). The chain's CDR3 is CASSDRLLVSEQYF. For the CDR3, the DNA is TGTGCCAGCTCGGACCGCCTACTAGTTAGCGAGCAGTACTTC.